This T cell receptor (beta chain) appears in the sequencing data of a study of T cells after yellow fever vaccination. Whole-study results and caveats: A weaker secondary response peaked on day 5, the primary on day 15. Highly abundant clonotypes carried over from the bulk population could end up in FACS-sorted repertoires as contaminants.

TCRdb passed the 5' RACE reads through MiXCR, listing each CDR3 protein once. The top ten hold roughly an eighth of the sample, which has 510,000 or so distinct CDR3 sequences, over 15% seen once. This clonotype was seen a handful of times. Its matching antigen is unknown. The clonotype was recovered from a young man who received the YFV17D yellow fever vaccine. The specimen was PBMCs, collected 15 days after the yellow fever booster vaccination.

CDR3 in DNA: TGTGCCAGCAAGGGGGGCTATAGCAATCAGCCCCAGCATTTT. Amino acid sequence: CASKGGYSNQPQHF. The chain links TRBV2 to TRBJ1-5; D is perhaps TRBD1 (6 bases). This CDR3 has 14 residues. V was cut by 7 bases and J by 0 bases, with 10 bases left in between. The germline CDR1 and CDR2 sequences are SNHLY and FYNNEI.